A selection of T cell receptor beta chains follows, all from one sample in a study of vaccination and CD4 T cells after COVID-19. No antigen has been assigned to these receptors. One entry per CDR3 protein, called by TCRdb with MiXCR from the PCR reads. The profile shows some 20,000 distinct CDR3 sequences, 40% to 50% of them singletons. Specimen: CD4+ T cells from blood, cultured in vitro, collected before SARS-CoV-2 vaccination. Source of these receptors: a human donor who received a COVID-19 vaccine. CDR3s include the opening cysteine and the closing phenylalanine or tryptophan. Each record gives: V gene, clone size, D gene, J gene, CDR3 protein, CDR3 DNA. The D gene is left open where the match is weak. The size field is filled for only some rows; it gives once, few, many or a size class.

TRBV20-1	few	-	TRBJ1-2	CSARQGLGYTF	TGCAGTGCGCGGCAGGGGCTCGGCTACACCTTC
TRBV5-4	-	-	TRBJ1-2	CAISDKPSNYGYTF	TGTGCCATTTCAGACAAGCCATCTAACTATGGCTACACCTTC
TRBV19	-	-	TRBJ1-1	CASSEVTGSFAFF	TGTGCCAGTAGCGAAGTAACCGGGTCCTTTGCTTTCTTT
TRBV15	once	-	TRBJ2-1	CATSRDLYRDYNEQFF	TGTGCCACCAGCAGAGATCTTTACCGGGACTACAATGAGCAGTTCTTC
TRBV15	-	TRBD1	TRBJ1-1	CATSRDLTGGTEAFF	TGTGCCACCAGCAGAGATCTTACAGGGGGCACTGAAGCTTTCTTT
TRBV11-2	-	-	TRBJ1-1	CASSFQGPEAFF	TGTGCCAGCAGCTTCCAGGGGCCTGAAGCTTTCTTT
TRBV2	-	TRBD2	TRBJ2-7	CASRPTSGSYEQYF	TGTGCCAGCAGACCGACTAGCGGGTCCTACGAGCAGTACTTC
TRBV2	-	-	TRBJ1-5	CASSPNGVESNQPQHF	TGTGCCAGCAGCCCTAATGGGGTGGAAAGCAATCAGCCCCAGCATTTT
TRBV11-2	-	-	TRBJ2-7	CASSAVPQSSYEQYF	TGTGCCAGCAGCGCGGTGCCACAGAGCTCCTACGAGCAGTACTTC
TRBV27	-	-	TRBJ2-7	CASRSTGRDEQYF	TGTGCCAGCAGGAGCACAGGGAGGGACGAGCAGTACTTC
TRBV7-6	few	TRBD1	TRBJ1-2	CASSLLTGGYGYTF	TGTGCCAGCAGCTTACTTACAGGGGGCTATGGCTACACCTTC
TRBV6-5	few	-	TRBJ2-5	CASSYSTRGWETQYF	TGTGCCAGCAGTTACTCGACCCGGGGTTGGGAGACCCAGTACTTC
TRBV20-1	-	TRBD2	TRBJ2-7	CSASVSGGVLYEQYF	TGCAGTGCTAGCGTTAGCGGGGGGGTCTTATACGAGCAGTACTTC
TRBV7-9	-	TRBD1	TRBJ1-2	CASSLAGDAGGSHYGYTF	TGTGCCAGCAGCTTAGCGGGCGACGCAGGGGGCAGTCACTATGGCTACACCTTC
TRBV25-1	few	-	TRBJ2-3	CASSGGPRRGTDTQYF	TGTGCCAGCAGTGGGGGGCCCCGCCGGGGCACAGATACGCAGTATTTT
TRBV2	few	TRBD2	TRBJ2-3	CASSEGEAGDADTQYF	TGTGCCAGCAGTGAAGGGGAGGCGGGGGATGCAGATACGCAGTATTTT
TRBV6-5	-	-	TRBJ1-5	CASSYSFRANQPQHF	TGTGCCAGCAGTTACTCGTTCAGGGCCAATCAGCCCCAGCATTTT
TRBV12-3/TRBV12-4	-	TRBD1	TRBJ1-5	CASSPGTGGLQPQHF	TGTGCCAGCAGTCCCGGGACAGGGGGTCTTCAGCCCCAGCATTTT
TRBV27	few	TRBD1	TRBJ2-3	CASSLQTGATDTQYF	TGTGCCAGCAGTTTACAGACAGGGGCTACAGATACGCAGTATTTT
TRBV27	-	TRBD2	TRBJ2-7	CASSREGLAYEQYF	TGTGCCAGCAGCCGGGAGGGACTAGCCTACGAGCAGTACTTC
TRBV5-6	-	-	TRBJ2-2	CASSHFRGGELFF	TGTGCCAGCAGCCATTTCCGTGGCGGGGAGCTGTTTTTT
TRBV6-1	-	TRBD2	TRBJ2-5	CASSDGTSGDNQETQYF	TGTGCCAGCAGTGACGGGACTAGCGGGGACAACCAAGAGACCCAGTACTTC
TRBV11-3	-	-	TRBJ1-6	CASSLEGGNGSPLHF	TGTGCCAGCAGCTTAGAGGGGGGGAATGGTTCACCCCTCCACTTT
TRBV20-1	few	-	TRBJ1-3	CSARVGGRMSGNTIYF	TGCAGTGCTAGAGTCGGGGGCAGGATGTCTGGAAACACCATATATTTT
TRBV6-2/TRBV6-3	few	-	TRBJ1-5	CASSYGSGEWQPQHF	TGTGCCAGCAGTTACGGGTCAGGGGAGTGGCAGCCCCAGCATTTT
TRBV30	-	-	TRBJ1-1	CAWSVLANTEAFF	TGTGCCTGGAGTGTACTAGCCAACACTGAAGCTTTCTTT
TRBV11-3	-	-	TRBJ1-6	CASSWQGGSPLHF	TGTGCCAGCAGCTGGCAGGGAGGTTCACCCCTCCACTTT
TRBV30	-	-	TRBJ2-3	CAWSVRTGTSTDTQYF	TGTGCCTGGAGTGTACGCACAGGCACGAGCACAGATACGCAGTATTTT
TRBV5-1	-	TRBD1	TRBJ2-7	CASSLTPGGGISYEQYF	TGCGCCAGCAGCTTGACACCAGGGGGCGGCATCTCCTACGAGCAGTACTTC
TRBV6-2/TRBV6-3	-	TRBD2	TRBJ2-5	CASSPYVGGAGETQYF	TGTGCCAGCAGCCCATACGTCGGGGGGGCTGGGGAGACCCAGTACTTC
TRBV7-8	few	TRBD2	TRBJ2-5	CASSTSSGGTSGAQYF	TGTGCCAGCAGTACCTCTAGCGGGGGGACCTCAGGGGCCCAGTACTTC
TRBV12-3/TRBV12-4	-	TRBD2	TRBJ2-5	CASSLVSSGQETQYF	TGTGCCAGCAGTTTGGTTTCTAGCGGACAAGAGACCCAGTACTTC
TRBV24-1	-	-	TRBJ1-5	CATSDLKGWRNQPQHF	TGTGCCACCAGTGATCTTAAGGGGTGGCGCAATCAGCCCCAGCATTTT
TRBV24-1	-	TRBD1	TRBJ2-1	CATSFSGTVNEQFF	TGTGCCACCAGCTTCTCCGGGACAGTAAATGAGCAGTTCTTC
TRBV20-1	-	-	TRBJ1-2	CSAELISGGYGYTF	TGCAGTGCTGAGCTAATATCCGGGGGGTATGGCTACACCTTC
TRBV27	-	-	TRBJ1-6	CASSPIIGYYNSPLHF	TGTGCCAGCAGTCCCATTATCGGGTACTATAATTCACCCCTCCACTTT